This T cell receptor (beta chain) stems from a study of T-cell memory formation after mild COVID-19. The CDR3 sequence is 14 residues long. Trimming took 1 base from V and 1 from J, leaving 6 bases between them. The germline gives CDR1 MGHRA, CDR2 YSYEKL. Concerning this clonotype: Antigen specificity is unknown.

Whole-study findings and limits: CD4/CD8 balance characterized clones contracting day 15 to 85, and CD4+ skew characterized later expanders.

Constant-segment-primed 5'RACE gave TCR alpha and TCR beta cDNA libraries with sample barcodes and UMIs. TCRdb re-analysed the 5' RACE reads in MiXCR, keeping a single row per CDR3 protein. The sample comprises tens of thousands of distinct CDR3 sequences, around 16% of which are singletons, and 39% rests with the top ten. The chain uses TRBV4-1 and TRBJ2-3; no firm D call. The origin of this receptor is a man younger than 35 who had mild COVID-19 (a few samples of this study predate the infection). Cell type and time point are not known. Material: PBMCs or a T cell subset sorted from them (not recorded which). This chain's CDR3 is CASSQGAGTDTQYF. Here the CDR3 DNA reads TGCGCCAGCAGCCAAGGGGCCGGCACAGATACGCAGTATTTT.